What follows are 14 T cell receptor beta chains derived from one specimen sequenced in a study of response to subunit inactivated influenza vaccine. TCRdb recomputed calls from the RT-PCR reads with MiXCR, one row per CDR3 protein. This repertoire shows roughly 520,000 distinct CDR3 sequences, roughly 25% found once; its top ten account for approximately 2%. This specimen was CD4+ T cells sorted from PBMCs, taken 4 to 6 days after vaccination. These TCRs come from a man aged 50 to 59 who received an inactivated influenza vaccine.

V usage is TRBV5-1 and J usage is TRBJ2-4; D call uncertain. The CDR3 sequence is 13 residues long. Trimming took off 0 bases at V and 5 bases at J, with 6 bases between the two ends. Per germline, CDR1 SGHRS and CDR2 YFSETQ. The DNA for the CDR3 is TGCGCCAGCAGCTTGGGGCAGGAAAACATTCAGTACTTC. It codes for CASSLGQENIQYF.

With respect to this clonotype: A much larger clone differs by one base, so this may be a read error. The CDR3 DNA sequence: TGTGCCACCAGTGATACCGGGGAGCTGTTTTTT. Protein: CATSDTGELFF. This chain joins TRBV24-1 and TRBJ2-2; D is ambiguous. This CDR3 spans 11 amino acids. Germline CDR1 KGHDR, CDR2 SFDVKD. V was pared by 3 bases and J by 5 bases, with 0 bases between.

The V and J genes are TRBV4-2 and TRBJ2-7; 9 bases map to TRBD1. V lost 2 bases, J lost 7 bases, and 6 bases stayed unmatched. The germline CDR1 and CDR2 sequences are LGHNA and YNFKEQ. This CDR3 is 14 amino acids long. CDR3 protein: CASSQHRGLLEQYF. In nucleotides, the CDR3 is TGTGCCAGCAGCCAACACAGGGGGCTGCTTGAGCAGTACTTC.

The chain carries TRBV20-1 and TRBJ2-1, with TRBD2 matching 10 bases. In germline, CDR1 is DFQATT, CDR2 SNEGSKA (reference sequence). Trimming took 3 bases from V and 8 from J; bases not matched to a gene: 7. This CDR3 has 14 residues. The CDR3 sequence: CSASERGGVDEQFF. The CDR3 nucleotides read TGCAGTGCTAGTGAGCGGGGGGGCGTGGATGAGCAGTTCTTC.

The chain is built from TRBV28 and TRBJ2-3; either TRBD1 or TRBD2 may supply D (5 bases each). Germline-derived CDR1 and CDR2 are MDHEN and SYDVKM. The length of the CDR3 is 20 residues. Trimming took 5 bases from V and 0 from J, leaving 27 bases between them. The CDR3: CASSLPGARYLLLSTDTQYF. DNA of the CDR3: TGTGCCAGCAGTCTCCCCGGGGCCCGTTACCTACTACTAAGCACAGATACGCAGTATTTT. The complete variable domain, with remaining parts taken from reference TRBV28 and TRBJ2-3, reads DVKVTQSSRYLVKRTGEKVFLECVQDMDHENMFWYRQDPGLGLRLIYFSYDVKMKEKGDIPEGYSVSREKKERFSLILESASTNQTSMYLCASSLPGARYLLLSTDTQYFGPGTRLTVL.

The rearrangement joins TRBV11-2 to TRBJ2-7; TRBD2 agrees at 8 bases. V was pared by 5 bases and J by 0 bases, with 6 bases of the junction left unmatched. In germline, CDR1 is SGHAT, CDR2 FQNNGV. This CDR3 spans 15 amino acids. CDR3 sequence: CASSPLGLVSYEQYF. In nucleotides, the CDR3 is TGTGCCAGCAGCCCACTGGGACTAGTCTCCTACGAGCAGTACTTC.

The chain links TRBV27 to TRBJ2-7; tentative D call: TRBD2 (7 bases). The CDR3 length is 16 residues. Germline values: CDR1 MNHEY, CDR2 SMNVEV (reference sequence). Trimming cost V 5 bases and J 2 bases, with 19 bases left between them. The CDR3 loop reads CASSSLFRGAPYEQYF. The CDR3 DNA reads TGTGCCAGCAGTAGTCTTTTCCGGGGGGCCCCCTACGAGCAGTACTTC.

There are many counts of this clonotype. Written as DNA, the CDR3 is TGCAGTGCAGCCCGGTATCCGAATGAGCAGTTCTTC. Protein product: CSAARYPNEQFF. This chain joins TRBV20-1 and TRBJ2-1; D ambiguous. This CDR3 comprises 12 residues. Per germline, CDR1 DFQATT and CDR2 SNEGSKA (reference sequence). Trimming shortened V by 6 bases and J by 7 bases, and 13 bases separated the two germline ends.

The rearrangement joins TRBV20-1 to TRBJ2-5; 7 bases align to TRBD1. V shed 4 bases, J shed 5 bases, and the junction held 7 bases outside the gene matches. The CDR3 is made up of 13 amino acids. Germline values: CDR1 DFQATT, CDR2 SNEGSKA (reference sequence). CDR3 DNA: TGCAGTGCTACAGGGACAGCCGTTGAGACCCAGTACTTC. The encoded protein is CSATGTAVETQYF.

The table lists this clonotype with a few counts. The rearrangement uses TRBV12-3 or TRBV12-4 and TRBJ1-2, with 8 bases lining up with TRBD1. The CDR3 is 14 residues long. After removal of 6 bases from V and 8 bases from J, the junction contained 11 bases not matched to a gene. The CDR3 region has the DNA TGTGCCAGCAGCCGGACAGGGAGAAGGTACGGCTACACCTTC. Its translation is CASSRTGRRYGYTF.

The sample holds many counts of this clonotype. The chain employs TRBV9 and TRBJ2-7; D is perhaps TRBD1 (6 bases). The CDR3 spans 15 residues. V gave up 2 bases and J gave up 2 bases, with 14 bases separating them. CDR1 and CDR2 (germline): SGDLS, YYNGEE. The CDR3 here is CASSVRGSGAYEQYF. In nucleotides, the CDR3 is TGTGCCAGCAGCGTGAGGGGGAGTGGGGCCTACGAGCAGTACTTC.

The CDR3 DNA follows: TGTGCCAGCAGCCGGCAACTAGCGGGGGACAATGAGCAGTTCTTC. It specifies CASSRQLAGDNEQFF. The gene calls are TRBV4-2 and TRBJ2-1; TRBD2 matches 11 bases. The CDR3 is 15 amino acids. CDR1 is LGHNA, CDR2 YNFKEQ, per germline. With 4 bases clipped from V and 5 bases from J, the junction kept 4 bases outside the gene matches.

V gene TRBV12-3 or TRBV12-4 combines with J gene TRBJ2-1; 10 bases match TRBD2. The CDR3 is 14 residues long. CDR3 bases: TGTGCTATATTAGCGGGAGGCTCCTACAATGAGCAGTTCTTC. This codes for CAILAGGSYNEQFF.

The chain employs TRBV10-3 and TRBJ2-1; tentatively, D is TRBD2 (6 bases). The V gene's germline CDR1 is ENHRY and CDR2 SYGVKD. The length of the CDR3 is 16 residues. Deletions cut 0 bases from V and 0 bases from J, with 9 bases between. The CDR3 sequence: CAISESIGGSYNEQFF. The CDR3, as DNA: TGTGCCATCAGTGAGTCGATCGGGGGCTCCTACAATGAGCAGTTCTTC.